Listed below are T cell receptor beta chains from one sample, sequenced in a study of vaccination and CD4 T cells after COVID-19. For these receptors, no antigen is known. TCRdb re-called the PCR reads through MiXCR, storing one row per CDR3 protein. The sample yields 2,900 or so distinct CDR3 sequences, over 70% seen once. Sequenced: CD4+ T cells from blood, cultured in vitro. These receptor sequences come from a human donor who had recovered from COVID-19. The CDR3 runs from the conserved cysteine through the conserved F or W. Fields, in order: V gene, J gene, clone size, D gene, CDR3 DNA, CDR3 protein. D genes are given only for firm matches. Size is stated for part of the rows, as once, few or many counts, or as a class when the clone is expanded.

>TRBV19|TRBJ2-2|once|.
TGTGCCAAAGGGAGGGGGACCGGGGAGCTGTTTTTT
CAKGRGTGELFF
>TRBV28|TRBJ1-2|.|.
TGTGCCAGCAGTTCCGGGGACTATGGCTACACCTTC
CASSSGDYGYTF
>TRBV7-3|TRBJ2-6|few|.
TGTGCCAGCAGCTTAAAACAGGGCTCAGGGGCCAACGTCCTGACTTTC
CASSLKQGSGANVLTF
>TRBV21-1|TRBJ2-3|once|.
TGTGCCAGCCTGTCAGCGGGGGTTGCAGATACGCAGTATTTT
CASLSAGVADTQYF
>TRBV20-1|TRBJ2-7|.|TRBD2
TGCAGTGCTACCCCGACGACTAGCGGGGGGCGGTACGAGCAGTACTTC
CSATPTTSGGRYEQYF
>TRBV18|TRBJ1-2|.|.
TGTGCCAGCTCACCACAGGACAGTTATAACTATGGCTACACCTTC
CASSPQDSYNYGYTF
>TRBV21-1|TRBJ1-4|.|.
TGTGCCAGCCCTAAAGACAGGGAGCGTGAAAAACTGTTTTTT
CASPKDREREKLFF
>TRBV21-1|TRBJ1-3|.|.
TGTGCCAGCGGACCGCAAGGGGAGATGAGAAACACCATATATTTT
CASGPQGEMRNTIYF
>TRBV7-2|TRBJ1-3|.|.
TGTGCCAGCAGCTTAGGGGCAGGGGGAAACACCATATATTTT
CASSLGAGGNTIYF
>TRBV24-1|TRBJ1-5|.|.
TGTGCCACCAGTGACGCCAGCCGGGGGGCCAATCAGCCCCAGCATTTT
CATSDASRGANQPQHF
>TRBV5-8|TRBJ1-2|.|.
TGTGCCAGCAGCTTGGATCTGGGGGGATATGGCTACACCTTC
CASSLDLGGYGYTF
>TRBV2|TRBJ1-1|.|.
TGTGCCAGCACATTCACAGAGCGGAACACTGAAGCTTTCTTT
CASTFTERNTEAFF
>TRBV7-2|TRBJ1-2|.|.
TGTGCCAGCAGCTTAGAGGGGTCTAACTATGGCTACACCTTC
CASSLEGSNYGYTF
>TRBV7-9|TRBJ2-4|.|.
TGTGCCAGCAGCTTGGACTCCTTAGCCAAAAACATTCAGTACTTC
CASSLDSLAKNIQYF
>TRBV6-1|TRBJ2-7|.|.
TGTGCCAGCAGTGCGAGGACGAGAGGGGAGCAGTACTTC
CASSARTRGEQYF
>TRBV28|TRBJ2-3|.|.
TGTGCCAGCAGCCCCGGGACAACAGCCCCAGATACGCAGTATTTT
CASSPGTTAPDTQYF
>TRBV20-1|TRBJ1-2|.|.
TGCAGTGCACCCCCGACAGGAAAAAACGGCGGCTATGGCTACACCTTC
CSAPPTGKNGGYGYTF
>TRBV6-1|TRBJ2-2|.|TRBD2
TGTGCCAGCAGCCGAGGACTAGCGGACACCGGGGAGCTGTTTTTT
CASSRGLADTGELFF
>TRBV11-1|TRBJ2-3|.|.
TGTGCCAGCAGGGAATCATTCACAGATACGCAGTATTTT
CASRESFTDTQYF
>TRBV9|TRBJ2-7|.|TRBD2
TGTGCCAGCAGCGTAGTAGCGGGTTACGAGCAGTACTTC
CASSVVAGYEQYF